Shown below are 17 T cell receptor beta chains from a single sample sequenced in a study of PD-1 blockade in classical Hodgkin lymphoma. The table came from immunoSEQ multiplex PCR; TCRdb's copy has only in-frame clones and leaves some out. This repertoire shows 80,000 to 100,000 clones, roughly 80% found once; its top ten account for 15% to 20%. Brentuximab vedotin exposure varied, and every patient relapsed after autologous stem cell transplantation. The source was peripheral blood mononuclear cells (PBMCs), collected before the second cycle of nivolumab. The receptors derive from a human donor with classical Hodgkin lymphoma.

This clone was seen a few times. Other DNA sequences in this sample translate to the same CDR3. The rearrangement uses TRBV5-1 and TRBJ2-7; unclear D gene. The ends were cut back, 0 bases at V and 7 bases at J, with 5 bases in the middle. CDR3 length: 11 residues. Germline V gene data show CDR1 as SGHRS and CDR2 as YFSETQ. The CDR3 coding sequence is TGCGCCAGCAGCTTGGTAGGTGAGCAGTACTTC. Protein sequence: CASSLVGEQYF.

The V gene is TRBV6-5, the J gene TRBJ2-5; TRBD1 matches at 9 bases. CDR1 is MNHEY, CDR2 SVGAGI, per germline. CDR3 size: 13 residues. In DNA form, the CDR3 reads TGTGCGGCAGGGGGACAGGGTCCGGGGACCCAGTACTTC. Translation gives CAAGGQGPGTQYF.

This clone was recorded only once. The chain combines TRBV2 with TRBJ2-7; maybe TRBD1 (5 bases). This CDR3 comprises 11 residues. Trimming removed 5 bases at V and 5 bases at J, with 7 bases between. Germline-derived CDR1 and CDR2 are SNHLY and FYNNEI. The CDR3, as DNA: TGTGCCAGCAGTCAGGGCAACGAGCAGTACTTC. It is translated as CASSQGNEQYF.

This clone was seen more than once but under ten times. The chain uses TRBV29-1 and TRBJ1-1; 10 nucleotides match TRBD1. The CDR3 is made up of 14 amino acids. Germline-derived CDR1 and CDR2 are SQVTM and ANQGSEA. With V trimmed by 5 bases and J by 5 bases, 8 bases remained unmatched. DNA for the CDR3: TGCAGCGTTACCGACAGGGGGCTGAGGACTGAAGCTTTCTTT. The encoded protein is CSVTDRGLRTEAFF.

To note about this clone: An end of the junction does not agree with germline; a read error may underlie this. The rearrangement joins TRBV30 to TRBJ2-2, with D perhaps matching TRBD2 (5 bases). Germline assignment: CDR1 GTSNPN and CDR2 SVGIG (reference sequence). The length of the CDR3 is 15 residues. CDR3 protein: CAWSPDPPSARGAVF. CDR3 coding DNA: TGTGCCTGGAGTCCTGATCCCCCTTCCGCCCGGGGAGCTGTTTTT.

This clone was recorded a few times. The gene calls are TRBV9 and TRBJ2-5; 11 bases align to TRBD2. V shed 0 bases, J shed 5 bases, and the junction held 12 bases outside the gene matches. The CDR3 loop spans 18 amino acids. Germline V gene sequence: CDR1 SGDLS, CDR2 YYNGEE. CDR3: CASSVGVVAGGPRETQYF. The CDR3 region has the DNA TGTGCCAGCAGCGTAGGAGTCGTAGCGGGAGGGCCCAGGGAGACCCAGTACTTC. The full variable domain, its missing parts supplied by reference TRBV9 and TRBJ2-5, is DSGVTQTPKHLITATGQRVTLRCSPRSGDLSVYWYQQSLDQGLQFLIQYYNGEERAKGNILERFSAQQFPDLHSELNLSSLELGDSALYFCASSVGVVAGGPRETQYFGPGTRLLVL.

V usage is TRBV19 and J usage is TRBJ1-2; D gene uncertain. Trimming took off 7 bases at V and 0 bases at J, with 15 bases between the two ends. There are 15 residues in the CDR3. Germline loops: CDR1 LNHDA, CDR2 SQIVND (reference sequence). CDR3 region: CASNRMVGANYGYTF. The CDR3 nucleotides read TGTGCCAGTAATCGAATGGTCGGGGCTAACTATGGCTACACCTTC.

The chain employs TRBV2 and TRBJ2-1; tentatively, D is TRBD1 (6 bases). Germline CDR1 reads SNHLY; CDR2 reads FYNNEI. The length of the CDR3 is 15 residues. The ends were cut back, 4 bases at V and 7 bases at J, with 17 bases in the middle. The CDR3 sequence: CASSGGGAGDNEQFF. The CDR3 DNA follows: TGTGCCAGCAGTGGAGGGGGAGCTGGGGATAATGAGCAGTTCTTC.

The V gene is TRBV7-9, the J gene TRBJ2-1; D is uncertain. V lost 1 base, J lost 8 bases, and 12 bases lay in between. The germline V gene has CDR1 SEHNR and CDR2 FQNEAQ (reference sequence). CDR3 length: 14 amino acids. CDR3 loop: CASSLVGAVHEQFF. As DNA, the CDR3 is TGTGCCAGCAGCTTAGTTGGCGCTGTGCATGAGCAGTTCTTC.

The V and J genes are TRBV7-2 and TRBJ2-7; tentative D call: TRBD2 (5 bases). The CDR3 consists of 15 residues. V lost 0 bases, J lost 0 bases, and 9 bases lay in between. Germline assignment: CDR1 SGHTA and CDR2 FQGNSA. The CDR3 DNA reads as TGTGCCAGCAGCTTAGCGGGAACTAGCTCCTACGAGCAGTACTTC. It encodes CASSLAGTSSYEQYF.

This CDR3 reads CASSFGTGNSGNTIYF. The DNA for the CDR3 is TGCGCCAGCAGCTTCGGGACAGGGAACTCTGGAAACACCATATATTTT. This chain joins TRBV5-1 and TRBJ1-3, with 9 bases aligning to TRBD1. CDR1 and CDR2 from the germline V gene are SGHRS and YFSETQ. V lost 2 bases, J lost 0 bases, and 3 bases stayed unmatched. The CDR3 covers 16 residues.

The chain combines TRBV6-5 with TRBJ2-1; D remains ambiguous. Trimming left V 4 bases short and J 4 bases short, with 14 bases between. The CDR3 has 15 residues. Germline V gene sequence: CDR1 MNHEY, CDR2 SVGAGI. CDR3 nucleotides: TGTGCCAGCAGTTCAGTCGAGGTCCTTTACAATGAGCAGTTCTTC. Translation gives CASSSVEVLYNEQFF.

The J gene is TRBJ2-1, the V gene TRBV10-3, with a tentative D call TRBD2 (6 bases). This CDR3 is 15 amino acids long. Trimming took 6 bases from V and 9 from J, leaving 21 bases between them. The germline V gene encodes CDR1 ENHRY and CDR2 SYGVKD. CDR3 in amino acids: CAISGGLPPGSEQFF. Written as DNA, the CDR3 is TGTGCCATCAGCGGGGGACTCCCCCCGGGGAGTGAGCAGTTCTTC.

V is TRBV7-2 and J is TRBJ1-5; D may be TRBD1 (6 bases). Germline CDR1 reads SGHTA; CDR2 reads FQGNSA. The CDR3 has 16 amino acids. The V end lost 1 base, the J end lost 0 bases, and 10 bases lay between the germline ends. The CDR3, as DNA: TGTGCCAGCAGCTTAGTAGTGGACAGTAGCAATCAGCCCCAGCATTTT. It translates to CASSLVVDSSNQPQHF.

The chain links TRBV6-5 to TRBJ1-1, with TRBD1 matching over 9 bases. V lost 7 bases, J lost 2 bases, and 5 bases stayed unmatched. Germline V gives CDR1 MNHEY, CDR2 SVGAGI. This CDR3 has 14 residues. For the CDR3, the DNA is TGTGCCAGCACGAAGACAGGGGGTAACACTGAAGCTTTCTTT. Translation gives CASTKTGGNTEAFF.

This clone was seen a few times. The genes are TRBV18 and TRBJ2-6; the match to TRBD2 covers 9 bases. The CDR3 has 16 amino acids. Germline loops: CDR1 KGHSH, CDR2 LQKENI. V trimming: 2 bases; J trimming: 2 bases; junction bases outside the gene matches: 1. CDR3 sequence: CASSPAGGAGANVLTF. As DNA, the CDR3 is TGTGCCAGCTCACCAGCGGGAGGGGCTGGGGCCAACGTCCTGACTTTC. Complete variable domain (other parts from reference TRBV18 and TRBJ2-6): NAGVMQNPRHLVRRRGQEARLRCSPMKGHSHVYWYRQLPEEGLKFMVYLQKENIIDESGMPKERFSAEFPKEGPSILRIQQVVRGDSAAYFCASSPAGGAGANVLTFGAGSRLTVL.

This clone was seen a single time. The chain joins TRBV18 to TRBJ1-4; no clear D. V was clipped by 4 bases and J by 4 bases, with 16 bases between them. Germline CDR1 is KGHSH and CDR2 is LQKENI. The CDR3 totals 16 residues. The DNA for the CDR3 is TGTGCCAGCTCACGGGAGATTCGGGTGAATAATGAAAAACTGTTTTTT. Translated, it gives CASSREIRVNNEKLFF.